The 21 T cell receptor beta chains in this list originate from one sample, sequenced in a study of T cell repertoires in cytomegalovirus infection. TCRdb analysed the reads with MiXCR anew, one entry per CDR3 protein. The profile shows 150,000 to 200,000 distinct CDR3 sequences, around 14% of them singletons. The sample comprised PBMCs. These TCRs come from a human donor in good health (CMV status not recorded). Some clones in this sample may be carry-over from other donors' samples.

This clonotype was found a few times. The chain combines TRBV14 with TRBJ1-4, with TRBD1 identical over 7 bases. With 4 bases clipped from V and 8 bases from J, the junction kept 10 bases outside the gene matches. This CDR3 is built from 15 residues. In germline, CDR1 is SGHDN, CDR2 FVKESK. The CDR3 nucleotides read TGTGCCAGCAGCCGCTTACAGGGGATGAGGGAAAAACTGTTTTTT. This codes for CASSRLQGMREKLFF.

The V call is TRBV19, the J call TRBJ2-7; D possibly matches TRBD1 or TRBD2 (5 bases each). The CDR3 has 13 amino acids. Germline CDR1 and CDR2: LNHDA and SQIVND (reference sequence). V was clipped by 4 bases and J by 6 bases, with 13 bases between them. Written as DNA, the CDR3 is TGTGCCAGTAGTACCGTGAGAGGGGCCGAGCAGTACTTC. Its protein is CASSTVRGAEQYF.

This clonotype was detected many times. The chain couples TRBV6-2 or TRBV6-3 to TRBJ2-1, with a possible D match to TRBD2 (5 bases). Trimming shortened V by 2 bases and J by 4 bases, and 9 bases separated the two germline ends. CDR3 length: 14 amino acids. The germline V gene encodes CDR1 MNHEY and CDR2 SVGEGT. Here the CDR3 DNA reads TGTGCCAGCAGTTACGAGAGGGAATACAATGAGCAGTTCTTC. Its translation is CASSYEREYNEQFF.

As regards this clonotype: At one end the junction does not follow the germline gene, possibly because of a read error. This chain uses TRBV7-3 with TRBJ2-3, with D uncertain. Germline V gene data show CDR1 as SGHTA and CDR2 as FQGTGA. This CDR3 is built from 13 residues. CDR3 DNA sequence: TGTGCCAGCAGCTTACAAAGCACAGAAACGCAGTATTTT. Residues: CASSLQSTETQYF.

This clonotype showed up just a few times. The chain couples TRBV28 to TRBJ2-7; TRBD2 agrees at 9 bases. Germline V gene data show CDR1 as MDHEN and CDR2 as SYDVKM. V lost 2 bases to trimming and J lost 7 bases; unmatched junction nucleotides: 6. CDR3 length: 14 residues. In DNA form, the CDR3 reads TGTGCCAGCAGTTTACAGCGGGAGGTTGGGGAGCAGTACTTC. Translation: CASSLQREVGEQYF.

This clonotype was seen many times. The J gene is TRBJ2-5, the V gene TRBV5-1; D remains ambiguous. The V gene's germline CDR1 is SGHRS and CDR2 YFSETQ. V was cut by 4 bases and J by 0 bases, with 1 base left in between. CDR3 length equals 11 residues. The CDR3 reads CASSDQETQYF. CDR3 coding DNA: TGCGCCAGCAGCGACCAAGAGACCCAGTACTTC.

This clonotype was recorded a few times. CDR3 coding DNA: TGCAGCGTCCGACGGGACTACGAGCAGTACTTC. This sequence encodes CSVRRDYEQYF. The chain recombines TRBV29-1 with TRBJ2-7; the D gene is possibly TRBD2 (5 bases). The CDR3 is 11 residues long. Trimming removed 6 bases at V and 3 bases at J, with 9 bases between. Per the germline V gene, CDR1 is SQVTM and CDR2 is ANQGSEA.

The chain links TRBV9 to TRBJ1-2; TRBD1 might be the D (6 bases). Germline loops: CDR1 SGDLS, CDR2 YYNGEE. CDR3 length equals 15 residues. Trimming took 3 bases from V and 8 from J, leaving 20 bases between them. Here the CDR3 reads CASSGTEERIGGYTF. The CDR3 coding sequence is TGTGCCAGCAGCGGGACAGAGGAACGGATCGGAGGCTACACCTTC. Using reference TRBV9 and TRBJ1-2 for the parts outside the CDR3, the full variable domain is DSGVTQTPKHLITATGQRVTLRCSPRSGDLSVYWYQQSLDQGLQFLIQYYNGEERAKGNILERFSAQQFPDLHSELNLSSLELGDSALYFCASSGTEERIGGYTFGSGTRLTVV.

This clonotype appeared a few times. The gene calls are TRBV20-1 and TRBJ1-1, with D possibly being TRBD1 (5 bases). V was clipped by 5 bases and J by 0 bases, with 10 bases between them. Per germline, CDR1 DFQATT and CDR2 SNEGSKA (reference sequence). There are 13 residues in the CDR3. CDR3 protein: CSAPRGLNTEAFF. The DNA for the CDR3 is TGCAGTGCTCCTAGGGGCCTGAACACTGAAGCTTTCTTT.

This clonotype was detected many times. The gene calls are TRBV7-8 and TRBJ1-1, with 7 bases that match TRBD1. V was pared by 1 base and J by 10 bases, with 3 bases of the junction left unmatched. CDR3 size: 12 residues. The germline CDR1 and CDR2 sequences are SGHVS and FQNEAQ. In DNA, the CDR3 is TGTGCCAGCAGCTTAGGAGGGGGCAGAGCTTTCTTT. Amino acids: CASSLGGGRAFF. The full variable domain, with the rest looked up from reference TRBV7-8 and TRBJ1-1, is GAGVSQSPRYKVAKRGQDVALRCDPISGHVSLFWYQQALGQGPEFLTYFQNEAQLDKSGLPSDRFFAERPEGSVSTLKIQRTQQEDSAVYLCASSLGGGRAFFGQGTRLTVV.

The chain is built from TRBV20-1 and TRBJ1-5; possibly TRBD1 for D (5 bases). V lost 1 base and J lost 0, with 10 bases in between. CDR1 and CDR2 (germline): DFQATT, SNEGSKA (reference sequence). The CDR3 extends over 15 amino acids. CDR3 in DNA: TGCAGTGCTAGAGGACAGATCTATAGCAATCAGCCCCAGCATTTT. This encodes CSARGQIYSNQPQHF.

This clonotype has a count of ten or more. The CDR3: CASSKDRGITQYF. The CDR3, as DNA: TGTGCCAGCAGCAAAGACCGGGGAATAACGCAGTATTTT. This chain links TRBV7-3 with TRBJ2-3; D is perhaps TRBD2 (5 bases). The V gene lost 5 bases and the J gene lost 9 bases, with 15 bases spanning the gap. The CDR3 covers 13 residues. The V gene's germline CDR1 is SGHTA and CDR2 FQGTGA.

The chain combines TRBV19 with TRBJ2-3; TRBD2 agrees at 7 bases. This CDR3 is built from 16 residues. V trimming: 6 bases; J trimming: 1 base; junction bases outside the gene matches: 10. CDR1 is LNHDA, CDR2 SQIVND, per germline (reference sequence). CDR3 in DNA: TGTGCCAGTAGCCCCCAAAGACTAGCCGGCACAGATACGCAGTATTTT. Translated, it gives CASSPQRLAGTDTQYF.

This clonotype has at least ten counts. The chain links TRBV6-2 or TRBV6-3 to TRBJ2-5; D is tentatively TRBD1 or TRBD2 (5 bases each). Deletions cut 0 bases from V and 4 bases from J, with 15 bases between. The CDR3 is 16 residues long. Germline V lookup: CDR1 MNHEY, CDR2 SVGEGT. CDR3 sequence reads: CASSYSGTLRGETQYF. The DNA of the CDR3 is TGTGCCAGCAGTTACTCGGGGACCTTAAGGGGAGAGACCCAGTACTTC.

This clonotype was counted a few times. The CDR3 reads CASSLGGGQGNAEAFF. The CDR3 coding sequence is TGTGCCAGCAGCTTAGGGGGGGGACAGGGTAACGCTGAAGCTTTCTTT. The rearrangement uses TRBV7-9 and TRBJ1-1; TRBD1 agrees at 9 bases. The germline V gene has CDR1 SEHNR and CDR2 FQNEAQ (reference sequence). This CDR3 comprises 16 residues. J was trimmed by 6 bases and V by 1 base; bases with no gene match: 9.

In this sample, this clonotype turned up many times. This rearrangement joins TRBV19 to TRBJ2-7; TRBD2 aligns across 7 bases. The CDR3 covers 15 residues. Trimming cost V 8 bases and J 1 base; bases outside gene matches: 11. CDR1 is LNHDA, CDR2 SQIVND, per germline (reference sequence). The CDR3 loop is CASAPAAGESYEQYF. Here the CDR3 DNA reads TGTGCCAGTGCGCCCGCTGCGGGAGAGTCCTACGAGCAGTACTTC.

The rearrangement uses TRBV20-1 and TRBJ2-2; TRBD2 aligns across 13 bases. The germline V gene has CDR1 DFQATT and CDR2 SNEGSKA (reference sequence). With V trimmed by 6 bases and J by 4 bases, 2 bases remained unmatched. The CDR3 has 14 amino acids. CDR3 sequence (DNA): TGCAGTGCCCGACTAGCGGGAGGCACCGGGGAGCTGTTTTTT. Amino acid sequence: CSARLAGGTGELFF.

The chain joins TRBV10-1 to TRBJ1-5, with D perhaps TRBD1 (6 bases). The germline V gene has CDR1 WNHNN and CDR2 SYGVQD (reference sequence). CDR3 size: 17 residues. Trimming cost V 8 bases and J 0 bases, with 20 bases left between them. The CDR3, as DNA: TGCGCCAGCCCCTCTACCAGGGGATTTCCTAGCAATCAGCCCCAGCATTTT. Protein product: CASPSTRGFPSNQPQHF.

This clonotype came up a few times. This chain links TRBV12-3 or TRBV12-4 with TRBJ1-4, with TRBD1 as a possible D gene (5 bases). There are 14 residues in the CDR3. The germline V and J ends were trimmed by 6 bases and 4 bases, with 12 bases remaining between them. Here the CDR3 DNA reads TGTGCCAGCAGCCCGACAGCTCTTAATGAAAAACTGTTTTTT. Translated, it gives CASSPTALNEKLFF.

This clonotype was seen ten or more times. The chain joins TRBV6-5 to TRBJ2-1; TRBD1 aligns across 9 bases. The CDR3 runs to 16 residues. Germline V gene data show CDR1 as MNHEY and CDR2 as SVGAGI. The junction had 12 bases not matched to a gene; V was cut back by 6 bases and J by 6 bases. Here the CDR3 reads CASSLDPGQGLNEQFF. CDR3 DNA: TGTGCCAGCAGCTTAGACCCGGGACAGGGACTCAATGAGCAGTTCTTC.

This clonotype has a handful of counts. This sequence joins TRBV4-2 and TRBJ1-1; D gene ambiguous. Germline V CDR1 and CDR2: LGHNA, YNFKEQ. V gave up 0 bases and J gave up 3 bases, with 8 bases separating them. The CDR3 covers 14 residues. The CDR3 DNA is TGTGCCAGCAGCCAAGATACAACTTACACTGAAGCTTTCTTT. It codes for CASSQDTTYTEAFF.